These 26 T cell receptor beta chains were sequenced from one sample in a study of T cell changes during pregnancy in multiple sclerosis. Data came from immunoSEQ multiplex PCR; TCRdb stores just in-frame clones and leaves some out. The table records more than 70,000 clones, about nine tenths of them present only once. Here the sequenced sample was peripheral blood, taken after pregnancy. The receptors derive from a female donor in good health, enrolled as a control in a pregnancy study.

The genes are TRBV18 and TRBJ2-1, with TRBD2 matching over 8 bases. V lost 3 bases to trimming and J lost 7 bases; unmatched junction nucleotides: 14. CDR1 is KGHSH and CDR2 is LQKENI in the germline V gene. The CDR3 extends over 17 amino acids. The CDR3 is CASSPSRGAEEWNEQFF. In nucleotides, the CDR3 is TGTGCCAGCTCACCCTCGCGGGGGGCCGAGGAATGGAATGAGCAGTTCTTC.

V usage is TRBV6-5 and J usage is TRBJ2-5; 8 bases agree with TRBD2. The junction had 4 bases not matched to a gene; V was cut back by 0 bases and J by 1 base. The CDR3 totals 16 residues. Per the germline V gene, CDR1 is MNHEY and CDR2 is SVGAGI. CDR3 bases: TGTGCCAGCAGTTACTCGCCCGGGGGGGCCCAAGAGACCCAGTACTTC. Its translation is CASSYSPGGAQETQYF.

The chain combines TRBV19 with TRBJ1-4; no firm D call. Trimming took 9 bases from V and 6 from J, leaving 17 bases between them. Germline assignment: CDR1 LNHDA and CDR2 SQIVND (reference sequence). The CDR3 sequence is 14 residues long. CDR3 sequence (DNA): TGTGCCAGCAACACCCCCGGGGAGGATGAAAAACTGTTTTTT. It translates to CASNTPGEDEKLFF.

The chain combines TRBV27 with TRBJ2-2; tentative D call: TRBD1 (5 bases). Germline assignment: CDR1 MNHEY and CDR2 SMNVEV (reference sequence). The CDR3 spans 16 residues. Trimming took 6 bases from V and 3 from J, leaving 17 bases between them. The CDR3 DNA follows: TGTGCCAGCAGCCCGACAGCAAGGGGTGACACCGGGGAGCTGTTTTTT. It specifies CASSPTARGDTGELFF.

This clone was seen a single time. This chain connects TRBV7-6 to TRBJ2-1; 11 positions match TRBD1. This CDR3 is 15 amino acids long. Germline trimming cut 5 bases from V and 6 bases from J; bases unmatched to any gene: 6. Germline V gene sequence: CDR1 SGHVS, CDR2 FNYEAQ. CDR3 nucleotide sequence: TGTGCCAGCAGCGCTGGACAGGGGGCCGGCAATGAGCAGTTCTTC. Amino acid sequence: CASSAGQGAGNEQFF.

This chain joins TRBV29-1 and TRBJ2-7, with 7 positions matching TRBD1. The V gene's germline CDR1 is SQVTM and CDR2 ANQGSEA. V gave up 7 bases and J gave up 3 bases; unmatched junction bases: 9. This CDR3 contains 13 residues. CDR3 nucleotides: TGCAGCGCCGGGACAGTAGGTATCTACGAGCAGTACTTC. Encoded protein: CSAGTVGIYEQYF.

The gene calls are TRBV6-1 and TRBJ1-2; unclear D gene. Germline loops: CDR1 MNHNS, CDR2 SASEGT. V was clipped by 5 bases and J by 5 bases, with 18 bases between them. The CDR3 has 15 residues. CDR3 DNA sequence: TGTGCCAGCAGTCCCTTTGGGAGCGAGACATATGGCTACACCTTC. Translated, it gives CASSPFGSETYGYTF.

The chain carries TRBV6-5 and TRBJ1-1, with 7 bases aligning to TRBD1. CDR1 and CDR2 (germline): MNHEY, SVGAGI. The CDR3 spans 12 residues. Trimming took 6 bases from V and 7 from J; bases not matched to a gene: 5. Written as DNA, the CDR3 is TGTGCCAGCAGCGACAGGGCCCTTGAAGCTTTCTTT. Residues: CASSDRALEAFF.

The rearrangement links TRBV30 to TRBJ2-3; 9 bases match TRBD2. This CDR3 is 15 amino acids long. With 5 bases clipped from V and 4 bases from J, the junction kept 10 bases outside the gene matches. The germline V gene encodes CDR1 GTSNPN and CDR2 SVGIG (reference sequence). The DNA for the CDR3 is TGTGCCTGGGTTCGCGGGGGGGCCCTGGCAGATACGCAGTATTTT. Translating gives CAWVRGGALADTQYF.

In nucleotides, the CDR3 is TGCGCCAGCAGCCAAGCCCCGAACGGACAGGGACAGGGATATTCACCCCTCCACTTT. Residues: CASSQAPNGQGQGYSPLHF. V gene TRBV4-3 combines with J gene TRBJ1-6, with 9 bases lining up with TRBD1. J gave up 8 bases and V 1 base, and 15 bases lay outside the gene matches. Germline V gene sequence: CDR1 LGHNA, CDR2 YSLEER. The CDR3 contains 19 residues.

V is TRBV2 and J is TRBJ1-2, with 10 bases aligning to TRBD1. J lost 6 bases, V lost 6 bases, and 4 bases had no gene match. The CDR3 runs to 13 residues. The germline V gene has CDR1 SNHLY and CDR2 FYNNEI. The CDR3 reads CASRGDRGHGYTF. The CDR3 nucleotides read TGTGCCAGCAGGGGGGACAGGGGCCATGGCTACACCTTC.

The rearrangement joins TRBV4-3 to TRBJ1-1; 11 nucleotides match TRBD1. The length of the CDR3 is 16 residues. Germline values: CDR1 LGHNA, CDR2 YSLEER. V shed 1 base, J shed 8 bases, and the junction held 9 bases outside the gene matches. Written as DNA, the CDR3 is TGCGCCAGCAGCCAAGTCGATAGGACAGGGGGCATCGAAGCTTTCTTT. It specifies CASSQVDRTGGIEAFF.

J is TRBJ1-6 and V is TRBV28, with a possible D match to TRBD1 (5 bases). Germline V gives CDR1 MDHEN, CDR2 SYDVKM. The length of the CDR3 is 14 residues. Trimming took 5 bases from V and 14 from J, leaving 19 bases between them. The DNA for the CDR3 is TGTGCCAGCAGTAACCCGGGACTTGTATCAGCCCTCCACTTT. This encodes CASSNPGLVSALHF.

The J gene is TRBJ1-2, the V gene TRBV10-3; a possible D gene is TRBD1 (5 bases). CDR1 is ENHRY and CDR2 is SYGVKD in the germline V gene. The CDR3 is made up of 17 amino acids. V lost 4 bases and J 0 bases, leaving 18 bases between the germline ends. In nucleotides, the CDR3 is TGTGCCATCAGTGGCGAATTAACAGGTCTAGCTAACTATGGCTACACCTTC. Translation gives CAISGELTGLANYGYTF.

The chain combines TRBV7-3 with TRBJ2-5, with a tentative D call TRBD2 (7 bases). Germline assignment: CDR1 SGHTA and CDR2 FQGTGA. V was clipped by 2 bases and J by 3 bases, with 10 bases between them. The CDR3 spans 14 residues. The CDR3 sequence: CASSLAGAKETQYF. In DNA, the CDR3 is TGTGCCAGCAGCTTAGCGGGGGCGAAAGAGACCCAGTACTTC.

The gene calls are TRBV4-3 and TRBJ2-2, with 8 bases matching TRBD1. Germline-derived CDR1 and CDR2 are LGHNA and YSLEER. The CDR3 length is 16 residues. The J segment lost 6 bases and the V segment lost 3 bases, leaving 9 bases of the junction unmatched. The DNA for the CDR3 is TGCGCCAGCAGCCACCTTGGACAGGGTGGATCCGGGGAGCTGTTTTTT. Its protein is CASSHLGQGGSGELFF.

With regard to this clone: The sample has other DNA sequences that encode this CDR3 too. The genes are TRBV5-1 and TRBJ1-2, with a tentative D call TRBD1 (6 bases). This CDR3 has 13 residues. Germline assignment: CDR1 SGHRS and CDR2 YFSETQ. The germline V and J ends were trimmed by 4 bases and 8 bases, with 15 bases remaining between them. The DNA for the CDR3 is TGCGCCAGCAGCCCGACGGGGGGCAACGGCTACACCTTC. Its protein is CASSPTGGNGYTF.

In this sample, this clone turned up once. The CDR3 protein is CASSPPEASGVYNEQFF. CDR3 DNA sequence: TGTGCCAGCTCACCACCAGAGGCTAGCGGGGTCTACAATGAGCAGTTCTTC. The chain recombines TRBV18 with TRBJ2-1, with 9 nucleotides matching TRBD2. With 0 bases clipped from V and 3 bases from J, the junction kept 6 bases outside the gene matches. Germline lookup yields CDR1 KGHSH and CDR2 LQKENI. The CDR3 totals 17 residues.

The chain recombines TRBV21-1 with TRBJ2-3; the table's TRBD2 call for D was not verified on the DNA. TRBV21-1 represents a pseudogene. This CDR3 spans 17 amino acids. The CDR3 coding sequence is TGTGCCAGCAGCAAGGGGTTAGCGGGGGGGAGCACAGATACGCAGTATTTT. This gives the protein CASSKGLAGGSTDTQYF.

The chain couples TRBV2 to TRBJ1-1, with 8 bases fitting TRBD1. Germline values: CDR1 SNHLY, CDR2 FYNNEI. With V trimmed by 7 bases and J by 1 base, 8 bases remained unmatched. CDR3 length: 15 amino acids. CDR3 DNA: TGTGCCAGCAACCCGGACAGGGCGAGGAACACTGAAGCTTTCTTT. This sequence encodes CASNPDRARNTEAFF. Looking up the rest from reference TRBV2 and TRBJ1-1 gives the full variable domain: EPEVTQTPSHQVTQMGQEVILRCVPISNHLYFYWYRQILGQKVEFLVSFYNNEISEKSEIFDDQFSVERPDGSNFTLKIRSTKLEDSAMYFCASNPDRARNTEAFFGQGTRLTVV.

DNA of the CDR3: TGTGCCAGCAGCGACAGGGGATCCTCTACCGGGGAGCTGTTTTTT. It specifies CASSDRGSSTGELFF. The chain carries TRBV13 and TRBJ2-2; TRBD1 matches 8 bases. The CDR3 runs to 15 residues. The J segment lost 5 bases and the V segment lost 5 bases, leaving 7 bases of the junction unmatched. Germline CDR1 is PRHDT and CDR2 is FYEKMQ (reference sequence).

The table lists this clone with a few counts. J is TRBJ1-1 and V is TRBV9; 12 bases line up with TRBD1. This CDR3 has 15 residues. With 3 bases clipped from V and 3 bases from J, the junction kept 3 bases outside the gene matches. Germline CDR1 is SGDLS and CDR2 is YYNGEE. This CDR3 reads CASSAGTGGDTEAFF. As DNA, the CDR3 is TGTGCCAGCAGCGCCGGGACAGGGGGCGACACTGAAGCTTTCTTT.

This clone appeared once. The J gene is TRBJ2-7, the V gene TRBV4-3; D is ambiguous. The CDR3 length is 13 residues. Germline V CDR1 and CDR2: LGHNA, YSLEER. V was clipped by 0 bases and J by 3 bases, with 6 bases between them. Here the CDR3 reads CASSQDSGYEQYF. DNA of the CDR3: TGCGCCAGCAGCCAAGACTCCGGCTACGAGCAGTACTTC.

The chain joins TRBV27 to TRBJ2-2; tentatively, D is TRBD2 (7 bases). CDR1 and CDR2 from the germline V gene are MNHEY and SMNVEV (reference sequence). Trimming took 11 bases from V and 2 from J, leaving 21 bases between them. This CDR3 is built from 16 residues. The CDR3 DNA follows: TGTGCCGCAGCAGATTTCCGGGGGGCTAACACCGGGGAGCTGTTTTTT. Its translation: CAAADFRGANTGELFF.

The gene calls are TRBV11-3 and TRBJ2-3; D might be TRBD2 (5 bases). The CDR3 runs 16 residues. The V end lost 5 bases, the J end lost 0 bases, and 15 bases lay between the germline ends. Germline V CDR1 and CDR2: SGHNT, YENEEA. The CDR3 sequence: CASSPRRGPSTDTQYF. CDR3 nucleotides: TGTGCCAGCAGCCCGCGTCGGGGTCCTAGCACAGATACGCAGTATTTT.

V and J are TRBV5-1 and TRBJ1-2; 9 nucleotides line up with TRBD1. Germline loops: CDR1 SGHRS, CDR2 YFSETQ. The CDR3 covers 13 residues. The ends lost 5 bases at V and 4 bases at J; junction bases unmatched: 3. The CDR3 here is CASRGTGSYGYTF. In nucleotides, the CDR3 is TGCGCCAGCAGAGGGACAGGGTCCTATGGCTACACCTTC.